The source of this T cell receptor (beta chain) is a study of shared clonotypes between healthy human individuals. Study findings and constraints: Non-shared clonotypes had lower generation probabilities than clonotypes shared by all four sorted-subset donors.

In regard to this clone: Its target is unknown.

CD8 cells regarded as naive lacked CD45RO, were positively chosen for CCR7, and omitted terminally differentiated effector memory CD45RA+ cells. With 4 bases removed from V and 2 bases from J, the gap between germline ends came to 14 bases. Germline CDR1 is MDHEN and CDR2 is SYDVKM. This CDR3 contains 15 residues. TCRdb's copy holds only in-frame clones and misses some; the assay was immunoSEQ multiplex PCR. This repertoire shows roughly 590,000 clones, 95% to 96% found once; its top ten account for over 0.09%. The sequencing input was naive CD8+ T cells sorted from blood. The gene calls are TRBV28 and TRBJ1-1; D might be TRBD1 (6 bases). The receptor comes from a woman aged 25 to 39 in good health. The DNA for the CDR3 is TGTGCCAGCAGTTACCCGGGGGCGCGAAACACTGAAGCTTTCTTT. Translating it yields CASSYPGARNTEAFF.